The 12 T cell receptor beta chains reported below all come from one sample, sequenced in a study of blood T cell repertoires in COVID-19. Assay used: immunoSEQ multiplex PCR; TCRdb lists only in-frame clones, some missing. The sample includes fewer than 80,000 clones, 87% of them seen just once. The specimen sequenced was peripheral blood. These receptor sequences come from a man aged 30 to 39 with acute or convalescent COVID-19.

The rearrangement links TRBV7-2 to TRBJ2-5; D is possibly TRBD2 (6 bases). There are 14 residues in the CDR3. With 2 bases removed from V and 2 bases from J, the gap between germline ends came to 9 bases. Germline V gene data show CDR1 as SGHTA and CDR2 as FQGNSA. CDR3 residues: CASSLRRGQETQYF. CDR3 DNA: TGTGCCAGCAGCTTACGGCGGGGACAAGAGACCCAGTACTTC. The full variable domain, with the rest looked up from reference TRBV7-2 and TRBJ2-5, is GAGVSQSPSNKVTEKGKDVELRCDPISGHTALYWYRQSLGQGLEFLIYFQGNSAPDKSGLPSDRFSAERTGGSVSTLTIQRTQQEDSAVYLCASSLRRGQETQYFGPGTRLLVL.

This clone was found once. The gene calls are TRBV5-1 and TRBJ2-1; TRBD2 agrees at 7 bases. Trimming removed 0 bases from V and 7 bases from J; junction bases left unmatched: 7. CDR1 and CDR2 (germline): SGHRS, YFSETQ. The CDR3 length is 15 residues. CDR3 nucleotides: TGCGCCAGCAGCTTGGTTCGGGAGGCTGGTAATGAGCAGTTCTTC. This codes for CASSLVREAGNEQFF.

The rearrangement joins TRBV28 to TRBJ1-2; TRBD1 agrees at 10 bases. The CDR3 length is 15 residues. Germline loops: CDR1 MDHEN, CDR2 SYDVKM. J was trimmed by 4 bases and V by 4 bases; bases with no gene match: 6. The CDR3, as DNA: TGTGCCAGCAGTTCCGGGACAGGGGAGGGCTATGGCTACACCTTC. The encoded protein is CASSSGTGEGYGYTF.

The count of this clone is one. The rearrangement uses TRBV6-2 or TRBV6-3 and TRBJ2-7, with D possibly matching TRBD2 (5 bases). The CDR3 is made up of 13 amino acids. From germline, CDR1 is MNHEY and CDR2 SVGEGT. Deletions cut 1 base from V and 3 bases from J, with 7 bases between. CDR3 loop: CASSYYGNYEQYF. CDR3 DNA sequence: TGTGCCAGCAGTTACTACGGGAACTACGAGCAGTACTTC.

The J gene is TRBJ1-4, the V gene TRBV18; D gene unclear. V lost 2 bases to trimming and J lost 5 bases, with 6 bases between them. CDR1 and CDR2 from the germline V gene are KGHSH and LQKENI. The CDR3 sequence is 13 residues long. CDR3 in amino acids: CASSPIVNEKLFF. In DNA form, the CDR3 reads TGTGCCAGCTCACCAATAGTAAATGAAAAACTGTTTTTT.

The chain is built from TRBV19 and TRBJ2-4; 9 bases align to TRBD1. This CDR3 region has 14 residues. J was trimmed by 9 bases and V by 5 bases; bases with no gene match: 8. Germline V lookup: CDR1 LNHDA, CDR2 SQIVND (reference sequence). CDR3 nucleotides: TGTGCCAGTAGTGGCTGGACAGGGGAGTTCATTCAGTACTTC. Protein sequence: CASSGWTGEFIQYF.

The chain couples TRBV28 to TRBJ1-4; TRBD1 is a possible D gene (5 bases). The CDR3 has 15 amino acids. Germline CDR1 reads MDHEN; CDR2 reads SYDVKM. Trimming left V 4 bases short and J 5 bases short, with 14 bases between. CDR3 residues: CASSSRRDLNEKLFF. Written as DNA, the CDR3 is TGTGCCAGCAGTTCCCGGAGGGACCTAAATGAAAAACTGTTTTTT.

The chain links TRBV28 to TRBJ2-7, with D possibly matching TRBD2 (9 bases). Germline lookup yields CDR1 MDHEN and CDR2 SYDVKM. CDR3 length equals 15 residues. Trimming stripped 5 bases from V and 5 bases from J, with 19 bases between. In nucleotides, the CDR3 is TGTGCCAGCAGTGCGGGGGGGCAGGGGGCGGACGAGCAGTACTTC. This gives the protein CASSAGGQGADEQYF.

The chain recombines TRBV12-3 or TRBV12-4 with TRBJ1-6; no reliable D call. The CDR3 extends over 12 amino acids. Trimming stripped 2 bases from V and 9 bases from J, with 5 bases between. CDR3 DNA: TGTGCCAGCAGTTTACCGTCTTCACCCCTCCACTTT. Amino acid sequence: CASSLPSSPLHF.

This CDR3 reads CASSESAGTDYYGYTF. The CDR3, as DNA: TGTGCCAGCAGTGAGAGTGCTGGGACAGATTACTATGGCTACACCTTC. This sequence joins TRBV2 and TRBJ1-2, with TRBD1 matching 7 bases. This CDR3 contains 16 residues. CDR1 and CDR2 (germline): SNHLY, FYNNEI. Unmatched junction bases numbered 10, after V lost 3 bases and J lost 3 bases.

V and J are TRBV6-1 and TRBJ2-6; tentatively, D is TRBD1 (6 bases). CDR3 size: 16 residues. From germline, CDR1 is MNHNS and CDR2 SASEGT. The ends were cut back, 4 bases at V and 0 bases at J, with 10 bases in the middle. CDR3 DNA: TGTGCCAGCAGTGCCCACAGGGTCTCTGGGGCCAACGTCCTGACTTTC. The encoded protein is CASSAHRVSGANVLTF.

This chain links TRBV5-1 with TRBJ2-6; TRBD1 agrees at 7 bases. Germline V gives CDR1 SGHRS, CDR2 YFSETQ. The CDR3 is 15 amino acids. J gave up 4 bases and V 0 bases, and 1 base lay outside the gene matches. In nucleotides, the CDR3 is TGCGCCAGCAGCTTGGCACAGGGGGGGGCCAACGTCCTGACTTTC. Amino acid sequence: CASSLAQGGANVLTF.